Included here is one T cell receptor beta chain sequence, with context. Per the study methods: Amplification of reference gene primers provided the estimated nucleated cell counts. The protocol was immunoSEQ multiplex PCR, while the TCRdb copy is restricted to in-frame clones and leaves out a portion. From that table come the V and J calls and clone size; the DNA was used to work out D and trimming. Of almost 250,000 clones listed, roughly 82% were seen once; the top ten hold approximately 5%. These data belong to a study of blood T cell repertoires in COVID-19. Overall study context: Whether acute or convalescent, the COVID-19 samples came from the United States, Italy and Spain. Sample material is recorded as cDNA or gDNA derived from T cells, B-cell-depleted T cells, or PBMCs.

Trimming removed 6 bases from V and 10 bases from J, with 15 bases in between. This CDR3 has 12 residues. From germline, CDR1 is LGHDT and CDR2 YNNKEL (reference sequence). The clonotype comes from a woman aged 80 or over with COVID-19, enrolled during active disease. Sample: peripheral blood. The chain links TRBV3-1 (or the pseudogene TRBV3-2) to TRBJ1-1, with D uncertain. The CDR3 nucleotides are TGTGCCAGCAGTCCCTCGGATCGGGGAGCTTTCTTT. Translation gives CASSPSDRGAFF.